This T cell receptor (beta chain) was captured in a study of Ad26.COV2.S vaccination and SARS-CoV-2 variants. As for the study in general: In the study, Ad26.COV2.S was injected intramuscularly once, or twice 56 days apart.

Noted treatment: roughly 19 received Ad26.COV2.S at low or high dose, single or two shots; about 5 received placebo; per-sample allocation not given. Collection of samples fell on day 63 after the first vaccine or placebo injection. Study-wide points: The TCR breadth and depth analyses may have understated or missed part of the total T cell responses. Breadth of non-spike TCRs did not differ between vaccinees and placebo recipients. Breadth, reportedly substantial, characterized the spike-specific CD8+ and CD4+ T cell responses after vaccination.

Trimming removed 2 bases at V and 5 bases at J, with 4 bases between. The CDR3 is 11 residues long. Method: immunoSEQ multiplex PCR; TCRdb's copy keeps in-frame clones and lacks some. The sample yields around 340,000 clones, about 87% seen once. In its sample, this clone was seen a few times. Its antigen is as yet unknown. This TCR was recovered from a person aged 18-65 years who received the Ad26.COV2.S COVID-19 vaccine or a placebo. The starting material was peripheral blood, obtained in a trial of Ad26.COV2.S vaccine versus placebo. V usage is TRBV12-3 or TRBV12-4 and J usage is TRBJ2-7; no reliable D call. CDR3 DNA sequence: TGTGCCAGCAGTTTAAAGAACGAGCAGTACTTC. Amino acid sequence: CASSLKNEQYF.